Reported below is one T cell receptor (beta chain). Germline CDR1 and CDR2: GTSNPN and SVGIG (reference sequence). CDR3 length: 14 amino acids. Trimming removed 5 bases at V and 6 bases at J, with 17 bases between. The protocol was immunoSEQ multiplex PCR, while the TCRdb copy is restricted to in-frame clones and leaves out a portion. The repertoire holds roughly 330,000 clones, with 87% as singletons. This entry comes from a study of cytomegalovirus exposure and HLA in healthy donors. This clonotype was obtained from a woman aged 30 to 39 in good health and CMV-seropositive. The chain joins TRBV30 to TRBJ1-5, with D possibly matching TRBD1 (6 bases). The sample was PBMCs. This CDR3 is CAWGTGRGGQPQHF. Written as DNA, the CDR3 is TGTGCCTGGGGTACAGGCAGGGGAGGTCAGCCCCAGCATTTT.